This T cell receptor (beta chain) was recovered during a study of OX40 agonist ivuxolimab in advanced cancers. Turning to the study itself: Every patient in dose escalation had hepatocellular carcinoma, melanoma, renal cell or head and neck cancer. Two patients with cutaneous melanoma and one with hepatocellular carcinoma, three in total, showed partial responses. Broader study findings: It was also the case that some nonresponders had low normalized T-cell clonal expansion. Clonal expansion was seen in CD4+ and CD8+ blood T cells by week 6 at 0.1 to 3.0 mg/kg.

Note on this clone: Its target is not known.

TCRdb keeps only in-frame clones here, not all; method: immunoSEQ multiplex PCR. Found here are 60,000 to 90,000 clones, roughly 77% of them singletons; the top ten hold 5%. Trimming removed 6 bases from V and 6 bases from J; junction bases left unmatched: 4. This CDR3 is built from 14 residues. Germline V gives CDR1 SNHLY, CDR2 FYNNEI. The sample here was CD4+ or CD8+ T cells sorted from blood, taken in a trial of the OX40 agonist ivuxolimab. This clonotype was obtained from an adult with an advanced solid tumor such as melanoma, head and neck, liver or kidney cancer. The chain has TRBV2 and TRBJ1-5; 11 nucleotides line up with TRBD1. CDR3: CASSGQGASQPQHF. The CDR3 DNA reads TGTGCCAGCAGCGGACAGGGGGCCAGTCAGCCCCAGCATTTT.